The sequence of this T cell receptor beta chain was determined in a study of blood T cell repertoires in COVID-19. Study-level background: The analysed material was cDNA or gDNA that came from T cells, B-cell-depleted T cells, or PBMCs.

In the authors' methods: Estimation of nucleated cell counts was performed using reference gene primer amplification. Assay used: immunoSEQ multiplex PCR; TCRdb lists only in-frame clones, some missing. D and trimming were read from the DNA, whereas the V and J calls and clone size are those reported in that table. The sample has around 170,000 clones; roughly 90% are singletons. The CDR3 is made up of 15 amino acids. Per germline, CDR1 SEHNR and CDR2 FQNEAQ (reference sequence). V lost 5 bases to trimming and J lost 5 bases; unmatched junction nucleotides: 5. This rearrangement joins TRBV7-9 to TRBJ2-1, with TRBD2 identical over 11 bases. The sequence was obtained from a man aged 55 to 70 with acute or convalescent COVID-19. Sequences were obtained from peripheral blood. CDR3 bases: TGTGCCAGCAGCCATAGCGGGAGGGTCCACAATGAGCAGTTCTTC. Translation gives CASSHSGRVHNEQFF.